This T cell receptor beta chain appears in the sequencing data of a study of blood T cell repertoires in COVID-19. Whole-study context: Material from acute and convalescent COVID-19 was sourced from the United States, Italy and Spain. PBMCs, B-cell-depleted T cells, or T cells provided the cDNA or gDNA that made up the material.

There are 14 residues in the CDR3. Germline V gene data show CDR1 as WNHNN and CDR2 as SYGVQD (reference sequence). V shed 4 bases and J 3 bases; nucleotides not matched to a gene: 3. Per the study methods: Cell counts per sample came from amplifying reference gene primers. Repertoires were generated with immunoSEQ multiplex PCR, while TCRdb's copy carries only in-frame clones and drops some. Clonal size and the V and J genes are those of that table, whereas D and trimming came from the DNA. Of fewer than 90,000 clones in the sample, roughly 87% were seen once. This chain joins TRBV10-1 and TRBJ1-1; 9 bases line up with TRBD1. The sample consisted of peripheral blood. This TCR derives from a male donor with acute or convalescent COVID-19. This chain's CDR3 is CASSGDREDTEAFF. CDR3 nucleotide sequence: TGCGCCAGCAGTGGGGACAGGGAGGACACTGAAGCTTTCTTT.